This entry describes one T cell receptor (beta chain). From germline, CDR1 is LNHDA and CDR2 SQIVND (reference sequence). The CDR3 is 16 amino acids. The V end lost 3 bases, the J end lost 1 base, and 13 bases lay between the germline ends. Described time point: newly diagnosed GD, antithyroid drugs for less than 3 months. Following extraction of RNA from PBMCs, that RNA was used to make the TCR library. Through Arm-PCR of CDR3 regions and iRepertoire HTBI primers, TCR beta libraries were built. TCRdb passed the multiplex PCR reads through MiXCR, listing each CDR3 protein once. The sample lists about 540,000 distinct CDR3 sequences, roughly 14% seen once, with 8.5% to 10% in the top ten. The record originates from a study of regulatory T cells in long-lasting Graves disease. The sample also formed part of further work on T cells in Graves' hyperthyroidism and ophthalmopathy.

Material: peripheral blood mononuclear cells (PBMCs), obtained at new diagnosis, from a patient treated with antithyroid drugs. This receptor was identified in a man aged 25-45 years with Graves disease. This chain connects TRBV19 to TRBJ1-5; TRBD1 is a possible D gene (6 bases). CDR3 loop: CASSISQGGSNQPQHF. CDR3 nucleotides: TGTGCCAGTAGTATTTCACAGGGTGGCAGCAATCAGCCCCAGCATTTT.